Following are 17 T cell receptor beta chains from one sample sequenced in a study of metastatic and nonmetastatic thyroid tumors. Using MiXCR, TCRdb reanalyzed the PCR reads. Among approximately 40,000 clones listed, less than 25% were seen once. Patients were all untreated before their thyroid surgery. Sequencing was carried out using blood. These receptors were taken from a female donor with papillary thyroid cancer or a benign thyroid nodule (not recorded which). Some clones in this sample may be carry-over from other donors' samples.

About this clone: A much larger clone differs from this one at a single base, so this may be a read error. The chain combines TRBV6-1 with TRBJ2-4; D is unresolved. The V end lost 5 bases, the J end lost 2 bases, and 19 bases lay between the germline ends. Germline V gene data show CDR1 as MNHNS and CDR2 as SASEGT. This CDR3 is 17 amino acids long. CDR3 coding DNA: TGTGCCAGCAGTCCCTACCGGACCGCGAGACCCAAAAACATTCAGTACTTC. The encoded protein is CASSPYRTARPKNIQYF.

This clone turned up a few times. Possible read error: a much larger clone is one base away. The chain couples TRBV24-1 to TRBJ2-7, with 10 bases fitting TRBD2. Germline V gene lookup returns CDR1 KGHDR and CDR2 SFDVKD. V dropped 5 bases and J dropped 4; count of bases not matched to a gene: 10. This CDR3 has 16 amino acids. The CDR3 region has the DNA TGTGCCACCAGTGGGTTCGGCCAAGCGGGAGGGTACGAGCAGTACTTC. It translates to CATSGFGQAGGYEQYF.

Many counts were recorded for this clone. Here the CDR3 reads CASSDSLRNEKLFF. CDR3 nucleotides: TGTGCCAGCAGTGATTCCTTACGCAATGAAAAACTGTTTTTT. The chain uses TRBV2 and TRBJ1-4; no firm D call. Germline CDR1 SNHLY, CDR2 FYNNEI. Trimming stripped 3 bases from V and 5 bases from J, with 10 bases between. The length of the CDR3 is 14 residues.

This clone was observed many times. V usage is TRBV19 and J usage is TRBJ2-6; D ambiguous. This CDR3 has 16 residues. Germline V gene sequence: CDR1 LNHDA, CDR2 SQIVND (reference sequence). Trimming removed 7 bases from V and 0 bases from J, with 13 bases in between. CDR3 amino acids: CASTSPINSGANVLTF. As DNA, the CDR3 is TGTGCCAGTACGTCACCAATCAACTCTGGGGCCAACGTCCTGACTTTC.

This clone was seen repeatedly, ten times or more. The V and J genes are TRBV5-1 and TRBJ2-7; maybe TRBD1 (6 bases). The germline gives CDR1 SGHRS, CDR2 YFSETQ. V lost 1 base to trimming and J lost 4 bases, with 18 bases between them. The CDR3 covers 16 residues. DNA of the CDR3: TGCGCCAGCAGCTTGCTACCGGTGGGGGCGGAGTACGAGCAGTACTTC. Its protein is CASSLLPVGAEYEQYF.

This chain joins TRBV5-1 and TRBJ2-3, with 7 bases identical to TRBD1. The CDR3 is 15 amino acids. Germline V gives CDR1 SGHRS, CDR2 YFSETQ. V shed 2 bases and J 7 bases; nucleotides not matched to a gene: 10. The CDR3 bases are TGCGCCAGCAGCTTTGCCGACAGGGAAGGATATACGCAGTATTTT. Encoded protein: CASSFADREGYTQYF.

This clone was counted many times. V and J are TRBV28 and TRBJ1-4; no reliable D call. Germline V CDR1 and CDR2: MDHEN, SYDVKM. The CDR3 loop spans 14 amino acids. V was shortened by 8 bases and J by 8 bases, with 18 bases between the two germline ends. The CDR3 spells CASGYSLLREKLFF. The CDR3 nucleotides are TGTGCCAGCGGCTACTCCCTCCTGAGGGAAAAACTGTTTTTT.

This clone was recorded at least ten times. The chain couples TRBV5-1 to TRBJ1-6, with a possible D match to TRBD1 (6 bases). Germline CDR1 reads SGHRS; CDR2 reads YFSETQ. CDR3 length: 15 amino acids. The V gene lost 2 bases and the J gene lost 9 bases, with 15 bases spanning the gap. In DNA, the CDR3 is TGCGCCAGCAGCTTAACAGGGAAAGGGCTTTCACCCCTCCACTTT. Its translation is CASSLTGKGLSPLHF.

This clone was seen at least ten times. The rearrangement links TRBV20-1 to TRBJ2-1; either TRBD1 or TRBD2 may supply D (5 bases each). The V gene lost 3 bases and the J gene lost 7 bases, with 10 bases spanning the gap. This CDR3 is built from 12 residues. CDR1 DFQATT and CDR2 SNEGSKA come from the germline V gene (reference sequence). The CDR3 protein is CSASGGMNEQFF. As DNA, the CDR3 is TGCAGTGCTAGTGGGGGAATGAATGAGCAGTTCTTC.

This chain joins TRBV20-1 and TRBJ2-1; 10 nucleotides align to TRBD2. The germline gives CDR1 DFQATT, CDR2 SNEGSKA (reference sequence). This CDR3 region has 16 residues. V shed 4 bases, J shed 8 bases, and the junction held 14 bases outside the gene matches. CDR3 loop: CSATHGSLAGEDEQFF. CDR3 bases: TGCAGTGCTACCCACGGTTCCCTAGCGGGAGAGGATGAGCAGTTCTTC.

This clone was seen many times. This chain joins TRBV20-1 and TRBJ1-4; TRBD1 agrees at 10 bases. Unmatched junction bases numbered 12, after V lost 4 bases and J lost 10 bases. The CDR3 loop spans 15 amino acids. The germline gives CDR1 DFQATT, CDR2 SNEGSKA (reference sequence). The CDR3, as DNA: TGCAGTGCTACTTCCGGGCGGACAGGGGGTCTAAAACTGTTTTTT. Translated, it gives CSATSGRTGGLKLFF.

This clone was counted between two and nine times. V usage is TRBV28 and J usage is TRBJ2-7, with D possibly being TRBD1 or TRBD2 (5 bases each). From germline, CDR1 is MDHEN and CDR2 SYDVKM. The CDR3 length is 14 residues. Trimming removed 6 bases from V and 2 bases from J, with 14 bases in between. The CDR3 region is CASSTNLGPYEQYF. The CDR3 nucleotides read TGTGCCAGCAGCACAAACCTGGGACCCTACGAGCAGTACTTC. The variable domain in full, completed from reference TRBV28 and TRBJ2-7, reads DVKVTQSSRYLVKRTGEKVFLECVQDMDHENMFWYRQDPGLGLRLIYFSYDVKMKEKGDIPEGYSVSREKKERFSLILESASTNQTSMYLCASSTNLGPYEQYFGPGTRLTVT.

Turning to this clone: This clone may be a read error of a much larger clone one base away. The CDR3 does not end in the conserved phenylalanine or tryptophan, so this is likely a read error. This chain uses TRBV5-6 with TRBJ1-3; D unresolved. The germline CDR1 and CDR2 sequences are SGHDT and YYEEEE. V lost 4 bases, J lost 0 bases, and 11 bases lay in between. The length of the CDR3 is 15 residues. The CDR3 coding sequence is TGTGCCAGCAGCCTCGGACGGAACTCTGGAAACACCATATATTCT. Translation: CASSLGRNSGNTIYS.

Many counts were recorded for this clone. The chain is built from TRBV20-1 and TRBJ1-2, with D hard to call. The germline V gene has CDR1 DFQATT and CDR2 SNEGSKA (reference sequence). The CDR3 is made up of 11 amino acids. V dropped 6 bases and J dropped 8 bases, with 13 bases sitting between them. CDR3 coding DNA: TGCAGTGCCCGAGGATCAGAGGGCTACACCTTC. This translates into CSARGSEGYTF.

By proportion, this clone is medium-sized. The chain combines TRBV28 with TRBJ2-2; D not resolved. Germline values: CDR1 MDHEN, CDR2 SYDVKM. The germline V and J ends were trimmed by 4 bases and 5 bases, with 11 bases remaining between them. The CDR3 runs to 14 residues. CDR3 bases: TGTGCCAGCAGTTCCTCGCCCGGGACCGGGGAGCTGTTTTTT. This sequence encodes CASSSSPGTGELFF.

V is TRBV30 and J is TRBJ1-1; no clear D gene. Trimming shortened V by 8 bases and J by 5 bases, and 15 bases separated the two germline ends. The CDR3 contains 12 residues. CDR1 GTSNPN and CDR2 SVGIG come from the germline V gene (reference sequence). The CDR3 nucleotides read TGTGCCCGCCGGGAGGGAGGGACTGAAGCTTTCTTT. Encoded protein: CARREGGTEAFF.

The chain combines TRBV10-3 with TRBJ1-3, with a possible D match to TRBD1 (5 bases). The germline V and J ends were trimmed by 8 bases and 3 bases, with 8 bases remaining between them. The CDR3 is 12 residues long. Per germline, CDR1 ENHRY and CDR2 SYGVKD. CDR3 bases: TGTGCCATCGGGGGTTTTGGAAACACCATATATTTT. Encoded protein: CAIGGFGNTIYF.